Listed here are 21 T cell receptor beta chains from one sample, sequenced in a study of T cell responses to AZD1222 COVID-19 vaccine. TCRdb's copy holds only in-frame clones and misses some; the assay was immunoSEQ multiplex PCR. The data contain some 120,000 clones, 80% to 95% of them singletons. Sequenced here: peripheral blood, sampled on day 0 of MenACWY control vaccination. These receptors were obtained from an adult in good health.

This clone was observed a single time. The chain carries TRBV5-4 and TRBJ2-6; no reliable D call. This CDR3 spans 13 amino acids. Deletions cut 4 bases from V and 2 bases from J, with 4 bases between. Germline V CDR1 and CDR2: SGHNT, YYREEE (reference sequence). CDR3 loop: CASSAPGANVLTF. CDR3 DNA: TGTGCCAGCAGCGCCCCTGGGGCCAACGTCCTGACTTTC.

The chain links TRBV3-1 (or the pseudogene TRBV3-2) to TRBJ2-2, with D hard to call. V was cut by 8 bases and J by 1 base, with 11 bases left in between. Germline assignment: CDR1 LGHDT and CDR2 YNNKEL (reference sequence). This CDR3 is 14 amino acids long. DNA of the CDR3: TGTGCCAGCTCCCGGGTAGGGAACACCGGGGAGCTGTTTTTT. It specifies CASSRVGNTGELFF.

The chain couples TRBV18 to TRBJ2-7; perhaps TRBD1 as D (6 bases). The ends were cut back, 3 bases at V and 0 bases at J, with 12 bases in the middle. The length of the CDR3 is 15 residues. The germline V gene encodes CDR1 KGHSH and CDR2 LQKENI. In DNA form, the CDR3 reads TGTGCCAGCTCACCTTCGGAAGGGGGCTCCTACGAGCAGTACTTC. Translation gives CASSPSEGGSYEQYF.

As DNA, the CDR3 is TGTGCCAGCCGTCGACGGGAAAGAGAGACCCAGTACTTC. Encoded protein: CASRRRERETQYF. V usage is TRBV6-5 and J usage is TRBJ2-5; the D gene is possibly TRBD2 (5 bases). The V gene's germline CDR1 is MNHEY and CDR2 SVGAGI. V dropped 8 bases and J dropped 4 bases, with 14 bases sitting between them. This CDR3 region has 13 residues.

The rearrangement uses TRBV6-5 and TRBJ1-6; a weak D match, TRBD1 (6 bases). The CDR3 runs 16 residues. Trimming removed 0 bases from V and 8 bases from J, with 14 bases in between. CDR1 is MNHEY, CDR2 SVGAGI, per germline. The CDR3 protein is CASSYSSTRGDSPLHF. DNA of the CDR3: TGTGCCAGCAGTTACTCATCCACCAGGGGCGATTCACCCCTCCACTTT.

This chain connects TRBV6-5 to TRBJ2-5; D tentatively reads TRBD1 or TRBD2 (5 bases each). Germline CDR1 reads MNHEY; CDR2 reads SVGAGI. The ends were cut back, 6 bases at V and 5 bases at J, with 16 bases in the middle. The CDR3 is made up of 14 amino acids. CDR3 sequence: CASSPGPYPETQYF. As DNA, the CDR3 is TGTGCCAGCAGCCCGGGGCCATATCCCGAGACCCAGTACTTC.

This clone occurred a few times. The chain links TRBV6-5 to TRBJ2-2; D is unclear. This CDR3 region has 15 residues. Trimming cost V 7 bases and J 4 bases, with 16 bases left between them. Germline CDR1 reads MNHEY; CDR2 reads SVGAGI. The CDR3 sequence is CASTRPGSGTGELFF. CDR3 nucleotides: TGTGCCAGCACGAGGCCTGGGTCGGGCACCGGGGAGCTGTTTTTT.

V and J are TRBV7-9 and TRBJ2-7, with D tentatively TRBD1 (5 bases). This CDR3 has 13 amino acids. Germline V gene data show CDR1 as SEHNR and CDR2 as FQNEAQ (reference sequence). V lost 5 bases and J 2 bases, leaving 10 bases between the germline ends. CDR3: CASSTGHPYEQYF. The CDR3 nucleotides read TGTGCCAGCAGCACCGGACACCCCTACGAGCAGTACTTC.

This sequence joins TRBV27 and TRBJ2-5; D may be TRBD1 (6 bases). This CDR3 is built from 16 residues. Trimming shortened V by 0 bases and J by 2 bases, and 13 bases separated the two germline ends. Looked up from germline, CDR1 is MNHEY and CDR2 is SMNVEV (reference sequence). In DNA form, the CDR3 reads TGTGCCAGCAGTTTATCTCGGACCGACAGGCAAGAGACCCAGTACTTC. Translated: CASSLSRTDRQETQYF.

The table lists this clone with a count of one. This chain joins TRBV6-2 or TRBV6-3 and TRBJ1-1; D not resolved. Germline-derived CDR1 and CDR2 are MNHEY and SVGEGT. The CDR3 loop spans 12 amino acids. Trimming took off 5 bases at V and 7 bases at J, with 11 bases between the two ends. CDR3: CASSTPRFEAFF. The CDR3, as DNA: TGTGCCAGCAGTACTCCACGGTTTGAAGCTTTCTTT.

This clone was detected a few times. The chain has TRBV18 and TRBJ2-5; D may be TRBD1 or TRBD2 (7 bases each). Trimming left V 8 bases short and J 3 bases short, with 22 bases between. Germline V gene data show CDR1 as KGHSH and CDR2 as LQKENI. The CDR3 length is 16 residues. Here the CDR3 DNA reads TGTGCCAGCGCCACACGGCAGGGGGGGAGAGAAGAGACCCAGTACTTC. Its translation is CASATRQGGREETQYF. The full variable domain, in which reference TRBV18 and TRBJ2-5 provide the parts outside the CDR3, is NAGVMQNPRHLVRRRGQEARLRCSPMKGHSHVYWYRQLPEEGLKFMVYLQKENIIDESGMPKERFSAEFPKEGPSILRIQQVVRGDSAAYFCASATRQGGREETQYFGPGTRLLVL.

CDR3 coding DNA: TGTGCCAGCAGCCCCGGGACAGGGAAGGAAAAACTGTTTTTT. This codes for CASSPGTGKEKLFF. The chain has TRBV5-4 and TRBJ1-4, with 9 bases identical to TRBD1. The CDR3 runs 14 residues. The germline V gene encodes CDR1 SGHNT and CDR2 YYREEE (reference sequence). J gave up 8 bases and V 4 bases, and 6 bases lay outside the gene matches.

The chain is built from TRBV7-2 and TRBJ2-4; TRBD1 is a possible D gene (5 bases). The CDR3 has 17 amino acids. V was shortened by 1 base and J by 0 bases, with 13 bases between the two germline ends. Germline V gene data show CDR1 as SGHTA and CDR2 as FQGNSA. CDR3 region: CASSLGLRAIAKNIQYF. The CDR3 DNA reads as TGTGCCAGCAGCTTAGGGCTCAGGGCTATAGCCAAAAACATTCAGTACTTC.

The chain links TRBV7-9 to TRBJ2-5, with TRBD1 matching 7 bases. CDR1 is SEHNR and CDR2 is FQNEAQ in the germline V gene (reference sequence). The trim removed 1 base at V and 4 bases at J, leaving 9 bases unmatched. The CDR3 is 16 residues long. The CDR3 here is CASSLDLGGWLETQYF. CDR3 sequence (DNA): TGTGCCAGCAGCTTAGATCTAGGGGGCTGGTTAGAGACCCAGTACTTC.

V gene TRBV5-1 combines with J gene TRBJ1-1, with D possibly being TRBD1 (5 bases). Germline V gene sequence: CDR1 SGHRS, CDR2 YFSETQ. CDR3 length: 15 amino acids. Trimming removed 0 bases at V and 4 bases at J, with 13 bases between. DNA of the CDR3: TGCGCCAGCAGCTTGGCCGGGGGGACGGTCACTGAAGCTTTCTTT. Amino acids: CASSLAGGTVTEAFF.

The chain employs TRBV9 and TRBJ1-2; TRBD1 aligns across 9 bases. The CDR3 has 16 amino acids. Germline V gene lookup returns CDR1 SGDLS and CDR2 YYNGEE. V shed 4 bases and J 4 bases; nucleotides not matched to a gene: 11. In DNA form, the CDR3 reads TGTGCCAGCAGCAAGAAACCGGGACAGGGATTCTATGGCTACACCTTC. This translates into CASSKKPGQGFYGYTF. Complete variable domain (other parts from reference TRBV9 and TRBJ1-2): DSGVTQTPKHLITATGQRVTLRCSPRSGDLSVYWYQQSLDQGLQFLIQYYNGEERAKGNILERFSAQQFPDLHSELNLSSLELGDSALYFCASSKKPGQGFYGYTFGSGTRLTVV.

This chain joins TRBV5-1 and TRBJ2-2; D uncertain. The germline V and J ends were trimmed by 0 bases and 5 bases, with 11 bases remaining between them. The CDR3 covers 15 residues. In germline, CDR1 is SGHRS, CDR2 YFSETQ. CDR3 in amino acids: CASSLAETSTGELFF. The DNA for the CDR3 is TGCGCCAGCAGCTTGGCCGAGACCTCGACCGGGGAGCTGTTTTTT.

J is TRBJ2-1 and V is TRBV7-2; 9 bases match TRBD2. V was clipped by 1 base and J by 4 bases; unmatched bases: 2. Germline CDR1 is SGHTA and CDR2 is FQGNSA. The CDR3 spans 15 residues. The CDR3 reads CASSLGLAEYNEQFF. The CDR3 nucleotides are TGTGCCAGCAGCTTAGGACTAGCGGAATACAATGAGCAGTTCTTC.

The V gene is TRBV2, the J gene TRBJ1-5; tentatively, D is TRBD1 (5 bases). Germline V lookup: CDR1 SNHLY, CDR2 FYNNEI. CDR3 size: 15 residues. The V end was cut by 4 bases, the J end by 4 bases, with 14 bases between. This CDR3 is CASSGPGGRNQPQHF. DNA of the CDR3: TGTGCCAGCAGTGGGCCCGGGGGTCGGAATCAGCCCCAGCATTTT. The full variable domain, in which reference TRBV2 and TRBJ1-5 provide the parts outside the CDR3, is EPEVTQTPSHQVTQMGQEVILRCVPISNHLYFYWYRQILGQKVEFLVSFYNNEISEKSEIFDDQFSVERPDGSNFTLKIRSTKLEDSAMYFCASSGPGGRNQPQHFGDGTRLSIL.

V usage is TRBV6-1 and J usage is TRBJ2-2; D is possibly TRBD1 or TRBD2 (5 bases each). The CDR3 contains 15 residues. Germline CDR1 MNHNS, CDR2 SASEGT. Trimming took 1 base from V and 2 from J, leaving 8 bases between them. CDR3 sequence (DNA): TGTGCCAGCAGTGAAGGGGGGAGAAACACCGGGGAGCTGTTTTTT. This encodes CASSEGGRNTGELFF.

The chain employs TRBV11-2 and TRBJ1-3; TRBD1 is a possible D gene (5 bases). In germline, CDR1 is SGHAT, CDR2 FQNNGV. V was cut by 0 bases and J by 0 bases, with 15 bases left in between. This CDR3 is 18 amino acids long. CDR3 nucleotides: TGTGCCAGCAGCTTAGAGGGGACCGCAAGGTCCTCTGGAAACACCATATATTTT. It codes for CASSLEGTARSSGNTIYF. Based on the CDR3 plus reference TRBV11-2 and TRBJ1-3, the full variable domain is EAGVAQSPRYKIIEKRQSVAFWCNPISGHATLYWYQQILGQGPKLLIQFQNNGVVDDSQLPKDRFSAERLKGVDSTLKIQPAKLEDSAVYLCASSLEGTARSSGNTIYFGEGSWLTVV.